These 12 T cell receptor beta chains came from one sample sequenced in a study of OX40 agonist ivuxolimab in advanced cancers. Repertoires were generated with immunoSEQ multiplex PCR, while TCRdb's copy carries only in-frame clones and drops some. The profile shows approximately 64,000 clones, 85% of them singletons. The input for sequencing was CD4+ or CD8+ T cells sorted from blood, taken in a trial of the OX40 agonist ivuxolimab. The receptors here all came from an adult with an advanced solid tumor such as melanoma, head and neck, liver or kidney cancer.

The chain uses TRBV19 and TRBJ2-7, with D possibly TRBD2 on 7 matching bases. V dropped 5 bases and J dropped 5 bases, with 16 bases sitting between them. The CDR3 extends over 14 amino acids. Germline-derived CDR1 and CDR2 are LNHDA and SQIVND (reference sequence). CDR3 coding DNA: TGTGCCAGTAGTTGGGGGGGCTCGTCCCACGAGCAGTACTTC. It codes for CASSWGGSSHEQYF.

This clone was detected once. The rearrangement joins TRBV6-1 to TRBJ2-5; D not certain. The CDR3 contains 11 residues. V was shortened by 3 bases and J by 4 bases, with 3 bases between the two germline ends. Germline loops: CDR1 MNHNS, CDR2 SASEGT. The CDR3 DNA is TGTGCCAGCAGTGATCGAGAGACCCAGTACTTC. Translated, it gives CASSDRETQYF.

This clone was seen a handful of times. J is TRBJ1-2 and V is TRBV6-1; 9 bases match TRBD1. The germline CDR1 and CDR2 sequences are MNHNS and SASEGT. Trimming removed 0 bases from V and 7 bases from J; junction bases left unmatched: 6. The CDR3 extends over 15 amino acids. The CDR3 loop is CASSEAGQGSAGYTF. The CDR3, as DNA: TGTGCCAGCAGTGAAGCGGGACAGGGCTCGGCTGGCTACACCTTC.

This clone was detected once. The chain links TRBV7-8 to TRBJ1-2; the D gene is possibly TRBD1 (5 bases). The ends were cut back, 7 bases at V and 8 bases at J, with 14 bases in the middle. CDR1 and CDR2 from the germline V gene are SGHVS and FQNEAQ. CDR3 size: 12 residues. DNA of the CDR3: TGTGCCAGCACCGATTCGGGGGTAGGCTACACCTTC. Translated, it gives CASTDSGVGYTF. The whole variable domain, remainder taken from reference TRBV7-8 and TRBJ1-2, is GAGVSQSPRYKVAKRGQDVALRCDPISGHVSLFWYQQALGQGPEFLTYFQNEAQLDKSGLPSDRFFAERPEGSVSTLKIQRTQQEDSAVYLCASTDSGVGYTFGSGTRLTVV.

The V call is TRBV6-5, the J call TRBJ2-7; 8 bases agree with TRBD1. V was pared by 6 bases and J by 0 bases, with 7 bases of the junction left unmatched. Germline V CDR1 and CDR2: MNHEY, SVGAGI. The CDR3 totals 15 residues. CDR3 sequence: CASRTTGGDSYEQYF. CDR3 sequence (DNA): TGTGCCAGCAGGACTACAGGGGGTGACTCCTACGAGCAGTACTTC.

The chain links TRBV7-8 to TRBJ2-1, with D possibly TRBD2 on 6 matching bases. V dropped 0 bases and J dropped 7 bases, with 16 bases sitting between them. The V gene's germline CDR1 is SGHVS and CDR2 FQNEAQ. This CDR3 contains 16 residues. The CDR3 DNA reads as TGTGCCAGCAGCTTAGCCGGTAGCGGTCCTGGAAATGAGCAGTTCTTC. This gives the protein CASSLAGSGPGNEQFF.

CDR3 nucleotides: TGTGCCAGCAGCGTAGGGGACGGGAGGGCCCTAGAGCAGTTCTTC. Protein sequence: CASSVGDGRALEQFF. The genes are TRBV9 and TRBJ2-1, with 8 bases lining up with TRBD2. The CDR3 extends over 15 amino acids. The junction had 9 bases not matched to a gene; V was cut back by 0 bases and J by 10 bases. CDR1 is SGDLS, CDR2 YYNGEE, per germline.

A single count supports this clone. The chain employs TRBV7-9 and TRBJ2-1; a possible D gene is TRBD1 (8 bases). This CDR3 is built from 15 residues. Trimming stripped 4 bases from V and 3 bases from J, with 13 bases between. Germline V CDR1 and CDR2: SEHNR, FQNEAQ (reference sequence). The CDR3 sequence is CASSYTGGVYNEQFF. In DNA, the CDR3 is TGTGCCAGCAGCTATACAGGGGGGGTCTACAATGAGCAGTTCTTC.

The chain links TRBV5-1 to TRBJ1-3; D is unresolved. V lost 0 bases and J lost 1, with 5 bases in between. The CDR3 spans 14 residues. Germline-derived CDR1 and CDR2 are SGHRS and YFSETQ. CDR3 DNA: TGCGCCAGCAGCTTGGGGAGTTCTGGAAACACCATATATTTT. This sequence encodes CASSLGSSGNTIYF.

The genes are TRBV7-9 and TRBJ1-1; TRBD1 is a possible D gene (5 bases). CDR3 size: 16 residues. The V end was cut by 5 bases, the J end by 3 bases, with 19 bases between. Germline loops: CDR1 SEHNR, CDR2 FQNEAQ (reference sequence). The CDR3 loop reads CASSLRDGRGDTEAFF. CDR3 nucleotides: TGTGCCAGCAGCCTACGGGATGGTCGAGGGGACACTGAAGCTTTCTTT. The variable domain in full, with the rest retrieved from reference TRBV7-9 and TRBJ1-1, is DTGVSQNPRHKITKRGQNVTFRCDPISEHNRLYWYRQTLGQGPEFLTYFQNEAQLEKSRLLSDRFSAERPKGSFSTLEIQRTEQGDSAMYLCASSLRDGRGDTEAFFGQGTRLTVV.

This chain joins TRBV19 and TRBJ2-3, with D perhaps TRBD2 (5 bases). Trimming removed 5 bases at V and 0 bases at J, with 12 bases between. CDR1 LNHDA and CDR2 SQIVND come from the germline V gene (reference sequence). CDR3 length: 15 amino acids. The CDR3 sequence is CASSSGITSTDTQYF. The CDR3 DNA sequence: TGTGCCAGTAGTTCGGGGATAACTAGCACAGATACGCAGTATTTT.

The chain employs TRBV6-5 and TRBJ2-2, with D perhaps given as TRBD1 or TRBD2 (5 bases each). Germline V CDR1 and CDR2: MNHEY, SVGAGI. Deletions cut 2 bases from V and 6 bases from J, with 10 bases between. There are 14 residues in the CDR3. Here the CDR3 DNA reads TGTGCCAGCAGTTACATGGGGACCCCCGGGGAGCTGTTTTTT. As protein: CASSYMGTPGELFF.